The present entry profiles one T cell receptor beta chain with its context. The sample is drawn from a study of beta chain features in type 1 diabetes. Staining for CD45RO/CCR7/CD25/CD127/CD95/CD27 allowed sorting of CD4+ naive, central memory, regulatory and stem cell-like memory cells. The authors reverse transcribed all of the isolated RNA, so sequencing captured expressed TCRB transcripts. Profiled with immunoSEQ multiplex PCR; TCRdb holds only in-frame clones, not every one. The table has about 340,000 clones, around 7.6% seen once. Germline V gene data show CDR1 as SGHAT and CDR2 as FQNNGV. The CDR3 spans 14 residues. J lost 3 bases, V lost 7 bases, and 4 bases had no gene match.

This receptor was identified in a woman between 18 and 30 years old in good health. This sequence joins TRBV11-2 and TRBJ2-2; 8 bases align to TRBD1. Material for sequencing was central memory CD4+ T cells from blood. This CDR3 reads CASTYRGDTGELFF. The CDR3 coding sequence is TGTGCCAGCACTTACAGGGGGGACACCGGGGAGCTGTTTTTT.